The 14 T cell receptor beta chains in this list originate from one sample, sequenced in a study of blood T cell repertoires in COVID-19. Assay used: immunoSEQ multiplex PCR; TCRdb lists only in-frame clones, some missing. Among some 310,000 clones listed, roughly 84% were seen once. The sequenced sample consisted of peripheral blood. Every receptor here comes from a man between 45 and 60 years old with active or convalescent COVID-19.

V usage is TRBV28 and J usage is TRBJ1-3; TRBD1 agrees at 11 bases. J lost 5 bases, V lost 5 bases, and 11 bases had no gene match. The CDR3 loop spans 17 amino acids. Germline-derived CDR1 and CDR2 are MDHEN and SYDVKM. The CDR3 loop is CASSPVSGQGARNTIYF. The CDR3, as DNA: TGTGCCAGCAGTCCCGTCTCCGGACAGGGGGCTAGAAACACCATATATTTT.

J is TRBJ2-7 and V is TRBV7-2; 10 bases are shared with TRBD1. The ends lost 6 bases at V and 2 bases at J; junction bases unmatched: 7. CDR1 SGHTA and CDR2 FQGNSA come from the germline V gene. The CDR3 is made up of 15 amino acids. The CDR3 is CASSSRGTGAYEQYF. The DNA for the CDR3 is TGTGCCAGCAGTTCAAGAGGGACAGGGGCCTACGAGCAGTACTTC.

This CDR3 reads CASSPTRAAAYEQYF. As DNA, the CDR3 is TGTGCCAGCTCACCGACGAGGGCAGCAGCCTACGAGCAGTACTTC. The gene calls are TRBV18 and TRBJ2-7, with D possibly matching TRBD2 (5 bases). The germline V and J ends were trimmed by 3 bases and 2 bases, with 14 bases remaining between them. The CDR3 is 15 residues long. From germline, CDR1 is KGHSH and CDR2 LQKENI.

In its sample, this clone was seen a few times. The rearrangement uses TRBV4-1 and TRBJ2-7; possibly TRBD2 for D (5 bases). The germline V gene has CDR1 MGHRA and CDR2 YSYEKL. CDR3 size: 15 residues. The V end was cut by 0 bases, the J end by 3 bases, with 12 bases between. The CDR3 spells CASSQDRSGNYEQYF. The CDR3 region has the DNA TGCGCCAGCAGCCAAGATAGAAGCGGAAACTACGAGCAGTACTTC.

This clone was picked up a small number of times. This chain connects TRBV18 to TRBJ2-3; 14 positions match TRBD2. The CDR3 is 16 residues long. Germline CDR1 reads KGHSH; CDR2 reads LQKENI. The trim removed 3 bases at V and 5 bases at J, leaving 4 bases unmatched. CDR3 DNA: TGTGCCAGCTCACCGGAGGGACTAGCGGGGGAAGATACGCAGTATTTT. It codes for CASSPEGLAGEDTQYF. The complete variable domain, with remaining parts taken from reference TRBV18 and TRBJ2-3, reads NAGVMQNPRHLVRRRGQEARLRCSPMKGHSHVYWYRQLPEEGLKFMVYLQKENIIDESGMPKERFSAEFPKEGPSILRIQQVVRGDSAAYFCASSPEGLAGEDTQYFGPGTRLTVL.

The rearrangement uses TRBV30 and TRBJ1-2, with D unresolved. This CDR3 has 13 amino acids. V lost 1 base to trimming and J lost 8 bases, with 14 bases between them. The germline V gene encodes CDR1 GTSNPN and CDR2 SVGIG (reference sequence). The CDR3 loop is CAWSEDFFYGYTF. The CDR3 DNA reads TGTGCCTGGAGTGAGGACTTTTTCTACGGCTACACCTTC.

This clone was seen a few times. CDR3 region: CASSLGGSTGPNEKLFF. CDR3 bases: TGTGCCAGCAGCTTAGGGGGTTCGACAGGACCTAATGAAAAACTGTTTTTT. V usage is TRBV7-8 and J usage is TRBJ1-4, with D tentatively TRBD1 (6 bases). Germline CDR1 SGHVS, CDR2 FQNEAQ. V was pared by 1 base and J by 3 bases, with 15 bases between. This CDR3 contains 17 residues.

The rearrangement links TRBV5-1 to TRBJ2-3; a weak D match, TRBD1 (6 bases). The CDR3 contains 14 residues. Germline loops: CDR1 SGHRS, CDR2 YFSETQ. Trimming removed 3 bases at V and 4 bases at J, with 12 bases between. The CDR3 DNA reads TGCGCCAGCAGCTCCACAGGGACGGCAGATACGCAGTATTTT. Translating gives CASSSTGTADTQYF.

Concerning this clone itself: Other DNA sequences in this sample translate to the same CDR3. V and J are TRBV2 and TRBJ1-1, with TRBD1 matching over 9 bases. J gave up 1 base and V 3 bases, and 0 bases lay outside the gene matches. The CDR3 consists of 14 residues. Germline V gene data show CDR1 as SNHLY and CDR2 as FYNNEI. CDR3 in amino acids: CASSEGQGNTEAFF. For the CDR3, the DNA is TGTGCCAGCAGTGAGGGACAGGGGAACACTGAAGCTTTCTTT.

The V gene is TRBV4-3, the J gene TRBJ2-3, with D tentatively TRBD2 (6 bases). Trimming left V 4 bases short and J 4 bases short, with 12 bases between. CDR1 and CDR2 (germline): LGHNA, YSLEER. CDR3 length equals 14 residues. For the CDR3, the DNA is TGCGCCAGCAGCCGGGACTTGAGCCCAGATACGCAGTATTTT. This sequence encodes CASSRDLSPDTQYF.

In DNA form, the CDR3 reads TGTGCCAGCAGTTTATCGGGGGGGCCCTCGAACACTGAAGCTTTCTTT. Translating it yields CASSLSGGPSNTEAFF. The chain joins TRBV28 to TRBJ1-1; tentatively, D is TRBD1 (6 bases). CDR1 is MDHEN and CDR2 is SYDVKM in the germline V gene. The CDR3 runs to 16 residues. Trimming stripped 1 base from V and 1 base from J, with 13 bases between.

The chain links TRBV15 to TRBJ1-1, with D hard to call. The germline V gene encodes CDR1 LNHNV and CDR2 YYDKDF (reference sequence). The germline V and J ends were trimmed by 0 bases and 1 base, with 6 bases remaining between them. This CDR3 is 14 amino acids long. CDR3 coding DNA: TGTGCCACCAGCAGAGATTTCGGGAACACTGAAGCTTTCTTT. Translation: CATSRDFGNTEAFF.

This chain joins TRBV18 and TRBJ2-1, with D possibly matching TRBD2 (6 bases). The germline V and J ends were trimmed by 2 bases and 8 bases, with 19 bases remaining between them. Germline V CDR1 and CDR2: KGHSH, LQKENI. The CDR3 runs 16 residues. The CDR3 DNA is TGTGCCAGCTCACCATTGCCGGGAGTCGGTCTTGATGAGCAGTTCTTC. Its protein product is CASSPLPGVGLDEQFF.

The gene calls are TRBV25-1 and TRBJ2-2, with D maybe TRBD1 (6 bases). V lost 2 bases and J 0 bases, leaving 10 bases between the germline ends. The CDR3 totals 16 residues. Germline values: CDR1 MGHDK, CDR2 SYGVNS. CDR3 in DNA: TGTGCCAGCAGTGAAACATACAGGGCGAACACCGGGGAGCTGTTTTTT. This gives the protein CASSETYRANTGELFF.